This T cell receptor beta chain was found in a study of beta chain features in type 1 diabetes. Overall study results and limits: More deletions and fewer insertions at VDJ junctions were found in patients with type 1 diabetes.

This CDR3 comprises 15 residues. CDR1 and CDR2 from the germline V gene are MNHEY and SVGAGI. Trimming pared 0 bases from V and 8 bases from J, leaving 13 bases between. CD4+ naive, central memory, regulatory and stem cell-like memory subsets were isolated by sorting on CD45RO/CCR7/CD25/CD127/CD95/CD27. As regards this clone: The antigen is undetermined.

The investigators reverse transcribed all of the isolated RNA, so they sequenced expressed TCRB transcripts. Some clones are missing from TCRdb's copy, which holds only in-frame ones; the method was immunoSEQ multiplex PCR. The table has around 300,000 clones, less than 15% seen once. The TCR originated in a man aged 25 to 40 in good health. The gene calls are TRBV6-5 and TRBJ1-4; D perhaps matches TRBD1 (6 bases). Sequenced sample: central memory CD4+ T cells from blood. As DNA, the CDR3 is TGTGCCAGCAGTTACTCGCCAGGGGCAGGGGAAAAACTGTTTTTT. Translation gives CASSYSPGAGEKLFF.